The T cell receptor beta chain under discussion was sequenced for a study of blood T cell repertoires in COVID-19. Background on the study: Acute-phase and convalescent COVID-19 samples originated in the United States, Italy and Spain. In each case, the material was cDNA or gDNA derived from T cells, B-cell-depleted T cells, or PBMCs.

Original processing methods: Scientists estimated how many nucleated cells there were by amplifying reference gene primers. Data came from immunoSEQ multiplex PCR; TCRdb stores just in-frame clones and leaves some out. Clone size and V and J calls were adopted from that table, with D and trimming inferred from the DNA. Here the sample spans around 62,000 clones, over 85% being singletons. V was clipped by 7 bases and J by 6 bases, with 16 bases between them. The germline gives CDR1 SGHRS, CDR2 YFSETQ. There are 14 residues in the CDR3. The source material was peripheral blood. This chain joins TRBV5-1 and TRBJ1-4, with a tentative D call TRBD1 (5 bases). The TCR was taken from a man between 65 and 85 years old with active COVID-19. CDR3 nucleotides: TGCGCCAGCCGGAGGGCAGGGATCGATGAAAAACTGTTTTTT. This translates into CASRRAGIDEKLFF.